The T cell receptor beta chain under discussion was sequenced for a study of shared clonotypes between healthy human individuals. Study findings and constraints: The rarefaction results pointed to incomplete sorted-subset sequencing despite large depth. Against clonotypes common to all four donors, non-shared ones had lower generation probabilities.

Clones were read by immunoSEQ multiplex PCR, and TCRdb kept only the in-frame ones, dropping some. The profile shows about 2.2 million clones, 85% to 95% of them singletons. In regard to this clone: Its cognate antigen is unknown.

The naive CD8 subset, CD45RO-negative cells positively selected for CCR7, excluded terminally differentiated effector memory CD45RA+ cells. The CDR3 contains 15 residues. The V and J ends lost 1 base and 5 bases respectively, with 15 bases between them. CDR1 is SGHRS, CDR2 YFSETQ, per germline. The receptor comes from a man aged 18 to 35 in good health. Some clones in this sample may be carry-over from other donors' samples. The rearrangement uses TRBV5-1 and TRBJ1-1, with D maybe TRBD1 (6 bases). Sequenced: naive CD8+ T cells from PBMCs. The CDR3 protein is CASSLRGAVGTEAFF. CDR3 sequence (DNA): TGCGCCAGCAGCTTGCGGGGGGCGGTGGGAACTGAAGCTTTCTTT. Drawing the rest from reference TRBV5-1 and TRBJ1-1, the complete variable domain is KAGVTQTPRYLIKTRGQQVTLSCSPISGHRSVSWYQQTPGQGLQFLFEYFSETQRNKGNFPGRFSGRQFSNSRSEMNVSTLELGDSALYLCASSLRGAVGTEAFFGQGTRLTVV.